These 8 T cell receptor beta chains were all obtained from the same sample, sequenced in a study of cytomegalovirus exposure and HLA in healthy donors. This PCR relied on a set of 60 Vbeta primers and 13 Jbeta primers. TCRdb's table, derived via immunoSEQ multiplex PCR, lists solely in-frame clones and lacks some. The table has 200,000 or so clones, 82% seen once; the top ten hold 0.08% to 0.1%. Sequenced sample: PBMCs. The receptor source for this set is a boy between 2 and 15 years old in good health and CMV-seronegative.

The CDR3 sequence: CASSLGPSRETDTQYF. CDR3 nucleotides: TGCGCCAGCAGCCTCGGGCCTAGCCGGGAAACAGATACGCAGTATTTT. The gene calls are TRBV5-1 and TRBJ2-3; D is perhaps TRBD2 (5 bases). Trimming pared 4 bases from V and 3 bases from J, leaving 18 bases between. Germline V lookup: CDR1 SGHRS, CDR2 YFSETQ. The CDR3 contains 16 residues.

The chain is built from TRBV7-2 and TRBJ2-1; perhaps TRBD2 as D (7 bases). CDR1 is SGHTA, CDR2 FQGNSA, per germline. CDR3 length equals 16 residues. V shed 3 bases and J shed 0 bases, with 12 bases lying between them. This CDR3 reads CASSFLGGGSYNEQFF. The CDR3, as DNA: TGTGCCAGCAGCTTCCTAGGGGGGGGCTCCTACAATGAGCAGTTCTTC.

V usage is TRBV18 and J usage is TRBJ1-5; TRBD1 is a possible D gene (6 bases). The V gene's germline CDR1 is KGHSH and CDR2 LQKENI. This CDR3 spans 13 amino acids. Trimming shortened V by 4 bases and J by 5 bases, and 9 bases separated the two germline ends. CDR3 DNA sequence: TGTGCCAGCTCACGGACAGAGCATCAGCCCCAGCATTTT. Translation: CASSRTEHQPQHF.

This chain uses TRBV18 with TRBJ2-7; D is unclear. The CDR3 sequence is 13 residues long. Looked up from germline, CDR1 is KGHSH and CDR2 is LQKENI. Trimming pared 0 bases from V and 6 bases from J, leaving 9 bases between. The CDR3 sequence: CASSPPGSSEQYF. The DNA of the CDR3 is TGTGCCAGCTCACCACCTGGTAGCTCCGAGCAGTACTTC.

This chain connects TRBV4-1 to TRBJ1-2, with 7 bases that match TRBD1. Germline loops: CDR1 MGHRA, CDR2 YSYEKL. The CDR3 is 14 residues long. V shed 1 base, J shed 6 bases, and the junction held 5 bases outside the gene matches. CDR3 DNA sequence: TGCGCCAGCAGCCAAGCCAGGGGGGAGGATGGCTACACCTTC. Amino acid sequence: CASSQARGEDGYTF.

This rearrangement joins TRBV6-1 to TRBJ2-3, with 12 bases aligning to TRBD2. V trimming: 4 bases; J trimming: 7 bases; junction bases outside the gene matches: 6. In germline, CDR1 is MNHNS, CDR2 SASEGT. This CDR3 contains 15 residues. The CDR3 protein is CASSVRLAGAHTQYF. For the CDR3, the DNA is TGTGCCAGCAGTGTCCGACTAGCGGGGGCCCATACGCAGTATTTT.

The chain uses TRBV6-5 and TRBJ1-3; D perhaps matches TRBD1 (5 bases). The V gene's germline CDR1 is MNHEY and CDR2 SVGAGI. V shed 0 bases and J shed 2 bases, with 8 bases lying between them. CDR3 length: 15 residues. The CDR3 DNA sequence: TGTGCCAGCAGTTACTCGGGCAGGGCTGGAAACACCATATATTTT. This sequence encodes CASSYSGRAGNTIYF.

As to this clone: Other DNA sequences from this sample encode an identical CDR3 as well. V and J are TRBV2 and TRBJ2-3; D ambiguous. Trimming removed 7 bases at V and 1 base at J, with 9 bases between. The CDR3 has 13 residues. Germline V gene lookup returns CDR1 SNHLY and CDR2 FYNNEI. CDR3 in amino acids: CASNRGGTDTQYF. CDR3 bases: TGTGCCAGCAACCGAGGCGGCACAGATACGCAGTATTTT. The full variable domain, rest sourced from reference TRBV2 and TRBJ2-3, is EPEVTQTPSHQVTQMGQEVILRCVPISNHLYFYWYRQILGQKVEFLVSFYNNEISEKSEIFDDQFSVERPDGSNFTLKIRSTKLEDSAMYFCASNRGGTDTQYFGPGTRLTVL.